This T cell receptor (beta chain) was obtained from a study of cytomegalovirus exposure and HLA in healthy donors. With respect to this clone: The antigen is not known.

Study-wide results and limits: Sequencing likely produced, as an artifact, a cluster of highly shared sequence variants. A later analysis reportedly identified an Asian-associated ancestry cluster as carrying fewer N-insertions than the roughly 720-donor mean. What TCR beta sequences reportedly achieved was accurate prediction of HLA-A and HLA-B alleles in most subjects.

The PCR employed 60 Vbeta primers together with 13 Jbeta primers. Sequenced by immunoSEQ multiplex PCR; TCRdb stores in-frame clones only, minus some. The repertoire holds roughly 180,000 clones, with 70% to 80% as singletons. Germline-derived CDR1 and CDR2 are SEHNR and FQNEAQ (reference sequence). V was cut by 0 bases and J by 8 bases, with 7 bases left in between. The CDR3 is 13 residues long. The rearrangement joins TRBV7-9 to TRBJ1-4, with a possible D match to TRBD1 (6 bases). This receptor was obtained from a man between 25 and 39 years old in good health and CMV-seronegative. Sequencing was performed on PBMCs. This chain's CDR3 is CASSLARGEKLFF. The CDR3 DNA sequence: TGTGCCAGCAGCTTAGCCAGGGGAGAAAAACTGTTTTTT.